This T cell receptor beta chain was retrieved from a study of beta chain features in type 1 diabetes. Reverse transcribing all isolated RNA meant expressed TCRB transcripts were sequenced. Produced via immunoSEQ multiplex PCR; TCRdb's table is partial and in-frame only. The sample lists hundreds of thousands of clones, roughly 13% occurring once. This clone showed up just a few times. Other DNA sequences within the sample encode an identical CDR3. Sequenced input: naive CD4+ T cells from blood. This receptor was taken from a man aged 25-45 years in good health.

CDR3 sequence: CAISEDRGRETQYF. The CDR3 nucleotides read TGTGCCATCAGCGAGGACAGGGGGCGAGAGACCCAGTACTTC. The gene calls are TRBV10-3 and TRBJ2-5; TRBD1 matches at 11 bases. CDR1 and CDR2 (germline): ENHRY, SYGVKD. Losses at the gene ends were 6 bases for V and 4 bases for J; bases not matched to a gene: 4. The CDR3 consists of 14 residues.